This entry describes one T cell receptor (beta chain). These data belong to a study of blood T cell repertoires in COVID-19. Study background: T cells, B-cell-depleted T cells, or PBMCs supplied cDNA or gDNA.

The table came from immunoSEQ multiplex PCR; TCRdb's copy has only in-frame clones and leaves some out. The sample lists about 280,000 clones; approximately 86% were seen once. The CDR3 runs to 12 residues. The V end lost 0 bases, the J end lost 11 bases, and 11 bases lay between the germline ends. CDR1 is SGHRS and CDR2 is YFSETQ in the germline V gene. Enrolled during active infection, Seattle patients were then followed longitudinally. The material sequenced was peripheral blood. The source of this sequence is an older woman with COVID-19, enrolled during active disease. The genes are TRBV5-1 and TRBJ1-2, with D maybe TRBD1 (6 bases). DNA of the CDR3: TGCGCCAGCAGCTTGGGGTTAGGGGGATACACCTTC. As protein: CASSLGLGGYTF.